This record concerns one T cell receptor (beta chain) sequence. The antigen is undetermined. A single base separates this from a much larger clone, so it may be a read error. The data derive from a study of T cells in Graves' hyperthyroidism and ophthalmopathy. Study-wide results and limits: Separation of ophthalmopathy from stable hyperthyroidism was achieved by a 13 V-J model. In validation, the model predicted ophthalmopathy. These predictions came a median roughly seven months before onset.

The germline V and J ends were trimmed by 3 bases and 8 bases, with 19 bases remaining between them. This CDR3 contains 15 residues. Germline CDR1 is LNHDA and CDR2 is SQIVND (reference sequence). Amplified regions were TCR beta CDR3 sequences from RNA transcripts. First-round RT-PCR of the TCR CDR3 relied on the HTBI primer set. TCRdb redid the calling of the multiplex PCR reads with MiXCR, one entry per CDR3 protein. The sample carries 400,000 to 500,000 distinct CDR3 sequences, 14% to 15% recorded once. V is TRBV19 and J is TRBJ1-2; D gene uncertain. This receptor was taken from a man aged 18-30 years with Graves' ophthalmopathy. The sequenced material came from blood. The CDR3 DNA reads TGTGCCAGTAGTATTGAGCACCCCTGGGGAGGGGGCTACACCTTC. This encodes CASSIEHPWGGGYTF.